The 21 T cell receptor beta chains below all came from one sample that was sequenced in a study of TET2 disruption in CD19-targeted CAR T cells. Here immunoSEQ multiplex PCR was the method, and the copy in TCRdb shows in-frame clones only, minus some. This sample's clone table lists fewer than 30,000 clones. Treatment meaning: autologous CTL019 cells: CD19 CAR with 4-1BB and CD3 zeta domains. Their target antigens are unknown. The sample in question was CD8- CAR+ T cells sorted from cultured blood T cells, obtained for CD19 CAR T cell therapy. The subset denotes: CD8-negative CAR-positive T cells from the infusion product. The receptors shown here come from a man between 65 and 85 years old with chronic lymphocytic leukemia.

For this clone: Sequencing ends 3 residues short of the CDR3 end; the germline J gene provides the rest. V is TRBV29-1 and J is TRBJ1-1, with TRBD1 as a possible D gene (6 bases). The CDR3 extends over 14 amino acids. Germline V gene sequence: CDR1 SQVTM, CDR2 ANQGSEA. Trimming shortened V by 7 bases and J by 6 bases, and 21 bases separated the two germline ends. The CDR3 is CSGNRGQSGSEAFF. CDR3 DNA, as far as it was read: TGCAGCGGTAATCGAGGACAGTCGGGTTCTGAA. The whole variable domain, remainder taken from reference TRBV29-1 and TRBJ1-1, is SAVISQKPSRDICQRGTSLTIQCQVDSQVTMMFWYRQQPGQSLTLIATANQGSEATYESGFVIDKFPISRPNLTFSTLTVSNMSPEDSSIYLCSGNRGQSGSEAFFGQGTRLTVV.

To note about this clone: The read terminates 3 residues ahead of where the CDR3 ends, so the germline J gene completes it. The rearrangement links TRBV29-1 to TRBJ2-4, with 11 bases that match TRBD2. Germline CDR1 is SQVTM and CDR2 is ANQGSEA. The CDR3 totals 12 residues. The CDR3 loop reads CSAGTSGETQYF. CDR3 DNA (partial): TGCAGCGCCGGGACTAGCGGAGAGACT. The full variable domain, its missing parts supplied by reference TRBV29-1 and TRBJ2-4, is SAVISQKPSRDICQRGTSLTIQCQVDSQVTMMFWYRQQPGQSLTLIATANQGSEATYESGFVIDKFPISRPNLTFSTLTVSNMSPEDSSIYLCSAGTSGETQYFGAGTRLSVL.

Comment on this clone: The read halts 3 residues ahead of the CDR3 end, with the missing end drawn from the germline J gene. V and J are TRBV5-1 and TRBJ1-2; D may be TRBD1 (6 bases). Per the germline V gene, CDR1 is SGHRS and CDR2 is YFSETQ. This CDR3 spans 15 amino acids. The CDR3 sequence is CASSTQGLSTDTYTF. CDR3 DNA (partial): TGCGCCAGCAGCACACAGGGCCTGAGCACAGATACC. Full variable domain (rest looked up from reference TRBV5-1 and TRBJ1-2): KAGVTQTPRYLIKTRGQQVTLSCSPISGHRSVSWYQQTPGQGLQFLFEYFSETQRNKGNFPGRFSGRQFSNSRSEMNVSTLELGDSALYLCASSTQGLSTDTYTFGSGTRLTVV.

As concerns this clone: The sequenced fragment ends 3 residues before the CDR3 boundary, so the rest is inferred from the germline J gene. The chain carries TRBV29-1 and TRBJ2-5; TRBD1 might be the D (5 bases). This CDR3 spans 13 amino acids. The V end was cut by 2 bases, the J end by 4 bases, with 11 bases between. Germline V gene data show CDR1 as SQVTM and CDR2 as ANQGSEA. The CDR3 loop reads CSVETGAGETQYF. The part of the CDR3 DNA that was read is TGCAGCGTTGAAACTGGGGCAGGAGAGACC.

CDR3 region: CASSLGLDRGKETQYF. The CDR3 bases that were read are TGTGCCAGCAGCTTGGGTCTGGACAGGGGGAAAGAGACC. The J gene is TRBJ2-5, the V gene TRBV7-3, with 10 bases that match TRBD1. The read ends 3 residues early relative to the CDR3; the germline J gene fills the gap. CDR3 length equals 16 residues. Trimming cost V 3 bases and J 3 bases; bases outside gene matches: 7. Germline V gives CDR1 SGHTA, CDR2 FQGTGA. The full variable domain, rest sourced from reference TRBV7-3 and TRBJ2-5, is GAGVSQTPSNKVTEKGKYVELRCDPISGHTALYWYRQSLGQGPEFLIYFQGTGAADDSGLPNDRFFAVRPEGSVSTLKIQRTERGDSAVYLCASSLGLDRGKETQYFGPGTRLLVL.

Remarks on this clone: The sequence runs out 3 residues before the end of the CDR3; the remainder is reconstructed from the germline J gene. The chain uses TRBV2 and TRBJ2-5; TRBD2 matches 10 bases. The CDR3 is made up of 16 amino acids. V lost 2 bases to trimming and J lost 4 bases; unmatched junction nucleotides: 7. The germline V gene encodes CDR1 SNHLY and CDR2 FYNNEI. The CDR3: CASSERSGGAVETQYF. CDR3 DNA (partial): TGTGCCAGCAGTGAACGAAGCGGGGGGGCAGTAGAGACC.

Worth noting for this clone: The read comes to an end 3 residues before the CDR3 does, leaving the germline J gene to fill in the end. The chain couples TRBV5-1 to TRBJ1-6; the match to TRBD1 covers 9 bases. With V trimmed by 3 bases and J by 4 bases, 2 bases remained unmatched. The CDR3 covers 15 residues. Germline CDR1 and CDR2: SGHRS and YFSETQ. Here the CDR3 reads CASSWTGDYNSPLHF. The sequenced part of the CDR3 DNA is TGCGCCAGCAGCTGGACAGGGGATTATAATTCACCC.

Regarding this clone: Other nucleotide sequences from this sample produce the same CDR3. The CDR3 bases that were read are TGTGCCAGCAGCTCCCCGGGGGAGACC. Amino acid sequence: CASSSPGET. The CDR3, in full, reads CASSSPGETQYF. J is TRBJ2-5 and V is TRBV11-2, with D possibly being TRBD2 (5 bases). Read data end 3 residues before the CDR3 end; the end is taken from the germline J gene. Trimming shortened V by 4 bases and J by 5 bases, and 8 bases separated the two germline ends. The CDR3 is made up of 12 amino acids. Germline V gene data show CDR1 as SGHAT and CDR2 as FQNNGV.

A remark on this clone: The CDR3 end lies 3 residues beyond the end of the read and is filled in from the germline J gene. This chain connects TRBV10-1 to TRBJ2-3; 7 bases are a match to TRBD1. The CDR3 is 15 residues long. With V trimmed by 3 bases and J by 3 bases, 6 bases remained unmatched. The germline V gene has CDR1 WNHNN and CDR2 SYGVQD (reference sequence). The DNA read from the CDR3 is TGCGCCAGCAGTGACGGGACAGCAGGAACAGATACG. It yields the protein CASSDGTAGTDT. The full CDR3 protein reads CASSDGTAGTDTQYF.

About this clone itself: Read coverage stops 3 residues before the CDR3 terminus; the germline J gene supplies the remainder. The chain uses TRBV29-1 and TRBJ2-3; maybe TRBD1 (6 bases). The V end was cut by 7 bases, the J end by 2 bases, with 13 bases between. Germline V lookup: CDR1 SQVTM, CDR2 ANQGSEA. CDR3 size: 13 residues. The CDR3 DNA, read in part, is TGCAGCGCTATGGACAGTATCACAGATACG. Translating gives CSAMDSITDT. In full, the CDR3 reads CSAMDSITDTQYF.

With regard to this clone: The read is 3 residues too short to cover the CDR3 end, so that end is filled in from the germline J gene. This CDR3 is also generated by other DNA sequences in the sample. The genes are TRBV10-3 and TRBJ1-3, with TRBD1 as a possible D gene (5 bases). Germline V CDR1 and CDR2: ENHRY, SYGVKD. V was shortened by 2 bases and J by 1 base, with 9 bases between the two germline ends. The CDR3 is made up of 15 amino acids. CDR3 DNA (partial): TGTGCCATCAGTGAGACCCAGGGTTCTGGAAACACC. Translated: CAISETQGSGNT. The complete CDR3 protein is CAISETQGSGNTIYF.

Details on this clone: The CDR3 end lies 3 residues beyond the end of the read and is filled in from the germline J gene. The rearrangement links TRBV6-1 to TRBJ2-4, with 8 bases matching TRBD1. The germline V gene has CDR1 MNHNS and CDR2 SASEGT. The CDR3 covers 16 residues. CDR3 DNA (partial): TGTGCCAGCAGTGAAGGGACAGGGACGACTAACTATGGT. It encodes CASSEGTGTTNYG. The CDR3, in full, reads CASSEGTGTTNYGQYF.

The CDR3 is CASSPGGTLEETQYF. The DNA read from the CDR3 is TGTGCCAGCAGCCCGGGGGGGACACTGGAAGAGACC. The chain carries TRBV7-3 and TRBJ2-5, with 8 bases aligning to TRBD2. The observed sequence ends 3 residues before the CDR3 terminus, with the missing tail filled in from the germline J gene. CDR3 length: 15 residues. CDR1 and CDR2 from the germline V gene are SGHTA and FQGTGA. J gave up 3 bases and V 5 bases, and 8 bases lay outside the gene matches.

A note on this clone: The read terminates 3 residues ahead of where the CDR3 ends, so the germline J gene completes it. V and J are TRBV18 and TRBJ1-2; TRBD1 is a possible D gene (6 bases). This CDR3 spans 17 amino acids. The germline CDR1 and CDR2 sequences are KGHSH and LQKENI. The covered CDR3 bases are TGTGCCAGCTCTACCAGGGCTAGCGGGGGGCATGGCAATGAC. Translating gives CASSTRASGGHGND. The complete CDR3 reads CASSTRASGGHGNDYTF. Filled out from reference TRBV18 and TRBJ1-2, the complete variable domain reads NAGVMQNPRHLVRRRGQEARLRCSPMKGHSHVYWYRQLPEEGLKFMVYLQKENIIDESGMPKERFSAEFPKEGPSILRIQQVVRGDSAAYFCASSTRASGGHGNDYTFGSGTRLTVV.

Details on this clone: Read coverage stops 3 residues before the CDR3 terminus; the germline J gene supplies the remainder. The chain uses TRBV5-1 and TRBJ2-2; D is perhaps TRBD1 (5 bases). V lost 4 bases, J lost 4 bases, and 11 bases lay in between. Germline-derived CDR1 and CDR2 are SGHRS and YFSETQ. The CDR3 loop spans 14 amino acids. CDR3 bases read: TGCGCCAGCAGCACACAGGCGAGCACCGGGGAG. Translation gives CASSTQASTGE. The entire CDR3 sequence reads CASSTQASTGELFF.

By frequency, this clone registers medium-sized. Read data end 3 residues before the CDR3 end; the end is taken from the germline J gene. The chain combines TRBV29-1 with TRBJ2-4, with 7 bases matching TRBD2. CDR3 length: 15 residues. Per the germline V gene, CDR1 is SQVTM and CDR2 is ANQGSEA. The CDR3 bases that were read are TGCAGCGTTGAAGGGGGCGGGGGTTCTCGCGAGACT. Its translation: CSVEGGGGSRET. The whole CDR3 sequence is CSVEGGGGSRETQYF.

Comments on this clone: The CDR3 extends 3 residues past the end of the read, so its final part is completed from the germline J gene. V usage is TRBV7-6 and J usage is TRBJ2-3, with 11 bases matching TRBD1. The J segment lost 5 bases and the V segment lost 1 base, leaving 5 bases of the junction unmatched. Looked up from germline, CDR1 is SGHVS and CDR2 is FNYEAQ. The CDR3 is 16 residues long. This chain's CDR3 is CASSLGTGGLVDTQYF. CDR3 bases read: TGTGCCAGCAGCTTAGGGACAGGGGGCCTGGTAGATACG.

About this clone itself: The CDR3 extends 3 residues past the end of the read, so its final part is completed from the germline J gene. The rearrangement joins TRBV5-1 to TRBJ1-2; a weak D match, TRBD1 (6 bases). Germline V gene data show CDR1 as SGHRS and CDR2 as YFSETQ. The CDR3 sequence is 15 residues long. This CDR3 is CASSPTGLSTDTYTF. CDR3 DNA (partial): TGCGCCAGCAGCCCTACAGGGCTCAGCACAGATACC.

Comment on this clone: The read terminates 3 residues ahead of where the CDR3 ends, so the germline J gene completes it. The V gene is TRBV6-1, the J gene TRBJ1-3; the D is unclear. The V and J ends lost 2 bases and 0 bases respectively, with 8 bases between them. This CDR3 comprises 15 residues. Germline CDR1 MNHNS, CDR2 SASEGT. The CDR3 protein is CASSELYGSGNTIYF. The CDR3 bases that were read are TGTGCCAGCAGTGAATTGTACGGCTCTGGAAACACC.

Concerning this clone: With the read ending 3 residues before the CDR3 end, the germline J gene is used to fill in that end. V usage is TRBV20-1 and J usage is TRBJ1-1, with 7 bases fitting TRBD1. CDR3 length: 13 residues. Germline V CDR1 and CDR2: DFQATT, SNEGSKA (reference sequence). CDR3: CSARVGRGQEAFF. The CDR3 bases that were read are TGCAGTGCTAGAGTGGGGAGGGGGCAGGAA.

On this clone itself: The read stops 3 residues short of the end of the CDR3; the missing end is completed from the germline J gene. This chain connects TRBV18 to TRBJ1-2, with D perhaps TRBD1 (5 bases). Germline V lookup: CDR1 KGHSH, CDR2 LQKENI. The CDR3 has 12 residues. CDR3 DNA, as far as it was read: TGTGCCAGCTCACAGGGGTTCTACGAC. Its protein is CASSQGFYD. The CDR3 reads in full as CASSQGFYDYTF. Using reference TRBV18 and TRBJ1-2 for the parts outside the CDR3, the full variable domain is NAGVMQNPRHLVRRRGQEARLRCSPMKGHSHVYWYRQLPEEGLKFMVYLQKENIIDESGMPKERFSAEFPKEGPSILRIQQVVRGDSAAYFCASSQGFYDYTFGSGTRLTVV.